This T cell receptor (beta chain) is drawn from a study of PD-L1 blockade in urothelial cancer. Profiling relied on immunoSEQ multiplex PCR, and the TCRdb table lists in-frame clones only, not all of them. The table records some 110,000 clones, roughly 90% of them present only once. Described time point: peripheral blood 6 weeks after treatment start. The CDR3 is 13 residues long. With V trimmed by 4 bases and J by 9 bases, 8 bases remained unmatched. Germline CDR1 SGHRS, CDR2 YFSETQ. This material consisted of PBMCs, taken around atezolizumab (anti-PD-L1) treatment. The TCR was taken from a man in his 60s with urothelial cancer. V usage is TRBV5-1 and J usage is TRBJ2-3, with 7 bases identical to TRBD2. CDR3 bases: TGCGCCAGCAGCCCGGGGAGGGGAAGCACGCAGTATTTT. It specifies CASSPGRGSTQYF.